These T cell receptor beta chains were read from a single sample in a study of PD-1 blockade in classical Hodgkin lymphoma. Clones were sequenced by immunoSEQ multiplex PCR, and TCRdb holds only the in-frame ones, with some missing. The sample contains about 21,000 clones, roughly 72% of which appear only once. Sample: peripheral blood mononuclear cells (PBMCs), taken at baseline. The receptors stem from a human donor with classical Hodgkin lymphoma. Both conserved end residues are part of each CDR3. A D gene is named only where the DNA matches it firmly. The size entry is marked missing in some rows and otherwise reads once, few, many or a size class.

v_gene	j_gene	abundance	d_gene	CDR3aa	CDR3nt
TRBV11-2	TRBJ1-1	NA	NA	CASSFLGTYLSPEAFF	TGTGCCAGCAGCTTTTTAGGAACATACTTGTCGCCCGAAGCTTTCTTT
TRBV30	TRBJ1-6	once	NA	CAWSVWSGNSPLHF	TGTGCCTGGAGTGTTTGGTCAGGGAATTCACCCCTCCACTTT
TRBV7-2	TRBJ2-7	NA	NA	CASSLEKTGAYEQYF	TGTGCCAGCAGCTTAGAGAAGACGGGTGCCTACGAGCAGTACTTC
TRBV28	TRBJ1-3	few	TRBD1	CAANPGQGVGNTIYF	TGTGCCGCAAACCCGGGACAGGGTGTTGGAAACACCATATATTTT
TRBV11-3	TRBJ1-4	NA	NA	CASSYTVATNEKLFF	TGTGCCAGCAGCTACACAGTGGCAACTAATGAAAAACTGTTTTTT
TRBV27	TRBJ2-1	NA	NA	CASSLYGPGNEQFF	TGTGCCAGCAGTTTATATGGGCCCGGGAATGAGCAGTTCTTC
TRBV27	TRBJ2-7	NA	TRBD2	CASSDVAGSSYEQYF	TGTGCCAGCAGTGATGTAGCGGGAAGCTCCTACGAGCAGTACTTC
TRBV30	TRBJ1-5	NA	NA	CAWSVSYPGYPQHF	TGTGCCTGGAGTGTAAGCTATCCGGGCTACCCCCAGCATTTT
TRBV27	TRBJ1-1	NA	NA	CASSLGQTLNTEAFF	TGTGCCAGCAGCCTGGGGCAGACTTTGAACACTGAAGCTTTCTTT
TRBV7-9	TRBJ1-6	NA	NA	CASSLGRSPLHF	TGTGCCAGCAGCCTAGGGCGCTCACCCCTCCACTTT
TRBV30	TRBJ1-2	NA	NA	CAWSGLSSYGYTF	TGTGCCTGGAGTGGCCTCTCTAGCTATGGCTACACCTTC
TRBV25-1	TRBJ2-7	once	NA	CASTPPGRDYEQYF	TGTGCCAGCACGCCACCGGGTAGGGACTACGAGCAGTACTTC
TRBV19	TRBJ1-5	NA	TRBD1	CASTRQGRLNQPQHF	TGTGCCAGTACCAGACAGGGGCGACTAAATCAGCCCCAGCATTTT
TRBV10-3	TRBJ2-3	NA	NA	CAISETAFTDTQYF	TGTGCCATCAGTGAGACCGCCTTCACAGATACGCAGTATTTT